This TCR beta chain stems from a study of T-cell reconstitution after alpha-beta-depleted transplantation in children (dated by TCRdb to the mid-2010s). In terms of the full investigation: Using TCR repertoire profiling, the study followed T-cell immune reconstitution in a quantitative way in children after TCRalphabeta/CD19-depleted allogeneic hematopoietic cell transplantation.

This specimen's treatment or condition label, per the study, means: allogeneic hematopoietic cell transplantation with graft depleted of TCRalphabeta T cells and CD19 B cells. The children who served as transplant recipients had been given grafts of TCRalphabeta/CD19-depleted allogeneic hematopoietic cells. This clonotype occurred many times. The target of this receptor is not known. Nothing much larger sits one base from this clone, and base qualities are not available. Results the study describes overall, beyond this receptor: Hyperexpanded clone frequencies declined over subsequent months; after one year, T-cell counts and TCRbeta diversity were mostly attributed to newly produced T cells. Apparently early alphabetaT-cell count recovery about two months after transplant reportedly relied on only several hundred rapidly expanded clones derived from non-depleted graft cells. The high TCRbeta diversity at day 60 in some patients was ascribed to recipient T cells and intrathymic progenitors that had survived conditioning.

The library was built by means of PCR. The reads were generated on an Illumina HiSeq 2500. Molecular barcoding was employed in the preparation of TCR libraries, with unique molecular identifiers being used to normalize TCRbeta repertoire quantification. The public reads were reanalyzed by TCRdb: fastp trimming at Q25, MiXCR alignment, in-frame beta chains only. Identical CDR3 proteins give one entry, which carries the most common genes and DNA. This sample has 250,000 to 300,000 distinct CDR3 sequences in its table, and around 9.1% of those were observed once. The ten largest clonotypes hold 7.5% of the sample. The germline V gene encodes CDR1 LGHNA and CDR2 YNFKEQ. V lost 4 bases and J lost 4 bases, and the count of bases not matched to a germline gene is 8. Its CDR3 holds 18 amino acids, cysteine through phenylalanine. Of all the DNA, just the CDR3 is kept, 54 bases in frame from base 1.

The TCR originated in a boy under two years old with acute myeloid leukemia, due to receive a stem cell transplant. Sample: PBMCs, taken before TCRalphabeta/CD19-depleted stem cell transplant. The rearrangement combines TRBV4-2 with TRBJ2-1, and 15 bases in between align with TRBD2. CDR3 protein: CASSPGLAGGGAYNEQFF. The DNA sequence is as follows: TGTGCCAGCAGCCCAGGACTAGCGGGAGGGGGAGCATACAATGAGCAGTTCTTC.